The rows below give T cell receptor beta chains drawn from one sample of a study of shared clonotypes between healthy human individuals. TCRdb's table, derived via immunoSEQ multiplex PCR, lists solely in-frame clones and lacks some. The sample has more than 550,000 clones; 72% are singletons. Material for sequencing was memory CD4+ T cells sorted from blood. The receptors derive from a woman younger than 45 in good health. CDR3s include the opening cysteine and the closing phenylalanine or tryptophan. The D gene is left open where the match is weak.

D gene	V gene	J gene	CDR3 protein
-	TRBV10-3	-	CAISEAGPPYEQYF
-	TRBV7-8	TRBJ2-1	CASSLPNLNEQFF
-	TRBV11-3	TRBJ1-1	CASSAGGGHTEAFF
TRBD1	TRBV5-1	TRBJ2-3	CASSPADRDAGTQYF
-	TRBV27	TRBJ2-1	CASSPHRGYNEQFF
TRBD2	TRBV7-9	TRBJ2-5	CASSLGLAEQETQYF
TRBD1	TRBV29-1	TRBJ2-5	CSVAGQGGETQYF
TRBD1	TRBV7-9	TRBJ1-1	CASSLQGARSTEAFF
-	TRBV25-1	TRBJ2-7	CASSDREDEQYF
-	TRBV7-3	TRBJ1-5	CASSPQGGQPQHF
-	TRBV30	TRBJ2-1	CAWSVDGNNEQFF
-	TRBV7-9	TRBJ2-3	CASSRLRSSTDTQYF
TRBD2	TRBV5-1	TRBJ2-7	CASSPEGSGGPYEQYF
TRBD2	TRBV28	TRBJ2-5	CASSLSGMYQETQYF
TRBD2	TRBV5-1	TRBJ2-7	CASSSGEPTKQYF
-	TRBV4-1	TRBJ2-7	CASSQPPNLEQYF
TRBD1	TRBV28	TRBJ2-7	CASSHPSGQMDDEQYF
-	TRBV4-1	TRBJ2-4	CASRLQGGTKNIQYF
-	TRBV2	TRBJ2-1	CASSERVFSYNEQFF